This T cell receptor beta chain was found in a study of T cell responses to AZD1222 COVID-19 vaccine. Overall study findings and caveats: Donors in the cohort were predominantly white British and more often female, and clonal diversity was possibly underestimated. CD4 TCRs associated with vaccination spanned spike, dominating at 160-218 and 743-854. Unmutated variant regions are reportedly the target of nearly half of TCRs that are spike-specific.

For this clone: The antigen remains undetermined.

Sequenced by immunoSEQ multiplex PCR; TCRdb stores in-frame clones only, minus some. The sample consists of around 220,000 clones, about 94% of them appearing once. The CDR3 has 13 residues. The ends were cut back, 6 bases at V and 9 bases at J, with 15 bases in the middle. The sequence was collected from an adult who received the MenACWY meningococcal vaccine as a control. J is TRBJ2-1 and V is TRBV12-3 or TRBV12-4, with D unresolved. The source material was peripheral blood, sampled 28 days after the second dose of the MenACWY control vaccine. The CDR3 sequence: CASSQGGDSEQFF. In DNA, the CDR3 is TGTGCCAGCAGCCAAGGCGGAGATAGTGAGCAGTTCTTC.